This T cell receptor beta chain was identified during a study of identical twins. Study observations and caveats: Out-of-frame beta chain sequences displayed weaker excess sharing between twins.

CDR3 length: 14 residues. The germline CDR1 and CDR2 sequences are SGHDT and YYEEEE. Trimming pared 0 bases from V and 4 bases from J, leaving 8 bases between. TCRdb redid the calling of the 5' RACE reads with MiXCR, one entry per CDR3 protein. The sample records some 250,000 distinct CDR3 sequences, 6.5% to 8% being singletons. A remark on this clonotype: The antigen remains unidentified.

A further study also used this sample, focusing on T cells expressing NK-cell markers.

The J gene is TRBJ1-5, the V gene TRBV5-6, with D perhaps TRBD1 (6 bases). The receptor comes from a woman aged 18-35 years in good health. What was sequenced was CD8+ T cells sorted from blood. CDR3 residues: CASSLGGANQPQHF. The CDR3 region has the DNA TGTGCCAGCAGCTTGGGGGGGGCAAATCAGCCCCAGCATTTT.